This T cell receptor beta chain emerged from a study of blood T cell repertoires in COVID-19. Across the whole study: COVID-19 samples from acute and convalescent phases originated in the United States, Italy and Spain. PBMCs, B-cell-depleted T cells, or T cells provided the cDNA or gDNA that made up the material.

Per the study methods: Amplification with reference gene primers provided the estimates of nucleated cell counts. Generated by immunoSEQ multiplex PCR, the TCRdb table keeps only in-frame clones and is missing some. V and J calls plus clone size are reproduced from that table; the DNA served to infer D and trimming. The data show some 98,000 clones, roughly 79% seen once. Input material: peripheral blood. This sequence was found in a man in his sixties or seventies with acute or convalescent COVID-19.

In nucleotides, the CDR3 is TGTGCCAGCAGCCCGGACGGGGCCTACGAGCAGTACTTC. It encodes CASSPDGAYEQYF. The chain uses TRBV5-5 and TRBJ2-7; a possible D gene is TRBD2 (5 bases). The germline V gene has CDR1 SGHKS and CDR2 YYEKEE (reference sequence). The CDR3 is made up of 13 amino acids. Trimming pared 4 bases from V and 2 bases from J, leaving 10 bases between.